Listed here are 8 T cell receptor beta chains from one sample, sequenced in a study of cytotoxic CD8 clonotypes in ibrutinib-treated CLL. Generated by immunoSEQ multiplex PCR, the TCRdb table keeps only in-frame clones and is missing some. The repertoire consists of roughly 76,000 clones, with around 80% occurring once and the leading ten covering around 7.7%. Sequences were derived from PBMCs, sampled at disease progression, from a patient treated with ibrutinib. All receptors come from a human donor with chronic lymphocytic leukemia.

J is TRBJ2-1 and V is TRBV5-1; 7 bases agree with TRBD2. From germline, CDR1 is SGHRS and CDR2 YFSETQ. The CDR3 is made up of 14 amino acids. The junction had 1 base not matched to a gene; V was cut back by 2 bases and J by 2 bases. Here the CDR3 DNA reads TGCGCCAGCAGCTTAGCGGGGACCTACAATGAGCAGTTCTTC. As protein: CASSLAGTYNEQFF.

The chain combines TRBV6-1 with TRBJ1-1, with D possibly being TRBD1 (5 bases). Trimming took 10 bases from V and 7 from J, leaving 13 bases between them. Germline CDR1 is MNHNS and CDR2 is SASEGT. The CDR3 runs 11 residues. The CDR3 sequence: CATAGRVEAFF. The CDR3 bases are TGTGCCACAGCCGGCAGGGTTGAAGCTTTCTTT.

The chain has TRBV10-3 and TRBJ2-3; 9 bases are a match to TRBD2. In germline, CDR1 is ENHRY, CDR2 SYGVKD. The ends lost 6 bases at V and 4 bases at J; junction bases unmatched: 11. CDR3 length: 16 residues. Here the CDR3 reads CAIRSLFAGGPDTQYF. The DNA for the CDR3 is TGTGCCATCAGGTCCCTCTTTGCGGGGGGGCCAGATACGCAGTATTTT.

This chain joins TRBV7-3 and TRBJ2-2; D is uncertain. Germline assignment: CDR1 SGHTA and CDR2 FQGTGA. The germline V and J ends were trimmed by 2 bases and 6 bases, with 4 bases remaining between them. The CDR3 contains 12 residues. In DNA form, the CDR3 reads TGTGCCAGCAGCTTATCGGCCGGGGAGCTGTTTTTT. Encoded protein: CASSLSAGELFF. Looking up the rest from reference TRBV7-3 and TRBJ2-2 gives the full variable domain: GAGVSQTPSNKVTEKGKYVELRCDPISGHTALYWYRQSLGQGPEFLIYFQGTGAADDSGLPNDRFFAVRPEGSVSTLKIQRTERGDSAVYLCASSLSAGELFFGEGSRLTVL.

This chain uses TRBV29-1 with TRBJ2-3; 11 nucleotides line up with TRBD2. Germline values: CDR1 SQVTM, CDR2 ANQGSEA. The CDR3 contains 14 residues. The trim removed 7 bases at V and 2 bases at J, leaving 5 bases unmatched. The CDR3 DNA reads TGCAGCGCCCAGGGACTAGCGGACACAGATACGCAGTATTTT. This codes for CSAQGLADTDTQYF.

The rearrangement links TRBV14 to TRBJ2-7, with TRBD2 as a possible D gene (6 bases). Trimming shortened V by 6 bases and J by 2 bases, and 17 bases separated the two germline ends. The length of the CDR3 is 15 residues. Germline CDR1 and CDR2: SGHDN and FVKESK. CDR3 nucleotides: TGTGCCAGCAGTAAAGGGTGGGGGAGGACCTACGAGCAGTACTTC. It codes for CASSKGWGRTYEQYF.

The chain couples TRBV6-6 to TRBJ2-3; D call uncertain. Germline V gene sequence: CDR1 MNHNY, CDR2 SVGAGI (reference sequence). This CDR3 contains 12 residues. Trimming removed 2 bases at V and 2 bases at J, with 2 bases between. The CDR3 protein is CASSYVTDTQYF. DNA of the CDR3: TGTGCCAGCAGTTACGTCACAGATACGCAGTATTTT.

The J gene is TRBJ2-1, the V gene TRBV6-5; D is possibly TRBD2 (5 bases). The germline V gene encodes CDR1 MNHEY and CDR2 SVGAGI. V lost 8 bases to trimming and J lost 7 bases, with 15 bases between them. The CDR3 consists of 13 residues. The CDR3 region is CASRRGSLNEQFF. In DNA form, the CDR3 reads TGTGCCAGCCGCCGGGGTAGCCTGAATGAGCAGTTCTTC.